The entry below describes one T cell receptor beta chain. The clone's antigen remains unknown. No much larger clone exists at a distance of one base, and base qualities are not known. The cohort comprised fewer than 700 healthy bone marrow donors. Cohort members were all nominally healthy when sampled, although unrecorded immune exposures were likely present. The donor was CMV seronegative and belonged to the group of 380 or so seronegative cohort members. Every donor gave a peripheral blood sample, and the peripheral blood mononuclear cells from that sample were used for TCR beta sequencing. Genomic DNA extraction from the blood cell samples was performed with the Qiagen DNeasy Blood Extraction Kit. Library creation used the immunoSEQ multiplex PCR assay. The multiplex PCR relied on a mix of 60 forward primers for TCR Vbeta segments and 13 reverse primers for TCR Jbeta segments. The CDR3 region of rearranged TCR beta genes was amplified from genomic DNA by a multiplex PCR assay. On the Illumina HiSeq System, the amplified TCR beta libraries were sequenced as 87-base-pair reads. In the original analysis: In a later analysis, 70 million to 95 million unique TCR beta chains were counted across the approximately 640 repertoires, and approximately 9.9 million of these chains were shared by at least two donors. A nearest-neighbor algorithm error-corrected the raw reads and collapsed the reads into unique sequences, merging closely related sequences to remove PCR and sequencing errors. V, D and J gene segments were assigned by aligning CDR3 sequences to IMGT reference sequences. For a sequence to be retained, at least a six-nucleotide match to both a V gene segment and a J gene segment was required. Rearrangements were classified as productive when the CDR3 lacked stop codons and remained in frame with V and J, and all other rearrangements were classified as non-productive. CDR3 was defined according to IMGT convention as the region running from the second conserved V-encoded cysteine to the conserved J-encoded phenylalanine. In an earlier analysis of around 540 of the donors, sequences lacking an unambiguous match to a single V gene segment were excluded. An earlier analysis of 550 to 650 of the donors classified V segments as functional when productive rearrangements were above 56.7% and as segregating when the standard deviation between donors was above 5%. A statistical classification framework was built to diagnose cytomegalovirus status from the catalog of TCR beta chain sequences. A later analysis assigned V and J genes by comparing TCR nucleotide sequences with IMGT/GENE-DB human TR gene sequences. A later analysis assigned CDR3 sequences and most-parsimonious VDJ recombination scenarios with the TCRdist pipeline. A later analysis defined each TCR beta chain by its CDR3 amino acid sequence plus V-gene family, and excluded reads lacking a unique V-gene family. As a way to deal with suspected cross-contamination and a sequencing artifact, a later analysis dropped 450 to 600 nucleotide sequences that were highly shared and had low generation probability. In a later analysis, a clonal expansion index for each public chain was calculated from normalized within-repertoire ranks of inferred template counts. In a later analysis, generation probabilities were computed using a VDJ recombination model fitted to out-of-frame rearrangements, and the results were checked against IGoR. Hypergeometric tests were used in a later analysis to score TCR-TCR, TCR-HLA and TCR-CMV co-occurrence, with a repertoire-size bias correction applied to the TCR pairs. To estimate false discovery rates, a later analysis permuted the HLA or CMV assignments 20 times. In a later analysis, co-occurring TCRs were grouped with DBSCAN, and TCRdist sequence similarity was added when clustering was performed within HLA-allele-positive subsets. Co-occurrence clustering excluded repertoires with fewer than 30,000 or more than 120,000 public chains, plus five with anomalous nucleotide sharing. Imported from immuneACCESS, the table was reduced by TCRdb to in-frame sequences with V and J called. These copies leave out some clones; in studies compared against another copy, an unresolved V gene accounts for under half, and the cause of the remainder is not known. The V and J calls and the clone size are those of that table, but D and trimming were determined from the DNA. This sample gives roughly 190,000 clones in total; 60% to 80% of them show up just once. The ten largest clones add up to 2.5% to 3.5% of the sample.

The sample is drawn from a study of cytomegalovirus exposure and HLA in healthy donors (dated by TCRdb to the late 2010s). For the study in its entirety: An earlier analysis of approximately 600 of the donors reported more than 250 Gb of sequence data and around 120 million unique TCR beta sequences from some 180 million T cells. An early release that covered several hundred HLA-typed donors contained approximately 300 gigabases of sequencing data and tens of millions of unique TCR sequences. The genetic ancestry cluster associated with self-reported Caucasian donors included about 84% of the 398 genotyped donors. The study aimed to test whether cataloging public T cell receptors could reveal signatures of past pathogen exposure. The study profiled the T cell repertoires of hundreds of subjects by immunosequencing and related them to cytomegalovirus serostatus. Besides the first cohort of about 730 subjects, a separate validation cohort made up of over a hundred different subjects was used. High-throughput TCR immunosequencing, statistical association of individual TCRs with disease status, and machine learning were combined to predict cytomegalovirus infection status. In a later analysis, previously published TCR beta repertoires from 666 donors were re-analyzed and high-resolution HLA genotyping was added so that TCR occurrence patterns could be studied. Rather than using new phenotypic data, the later analysis identified candidate immune exposures from TCR beta sequences and from how often those sequences occurred across donors. An earlier analysis of a few hundred of the donors applied high-throughput TCR beta sequencing to assess whether each TCR beta V gene segment acted as functional or pseudogenic. Donor age, sex, ethnicity and CMV serostatus were compiled alongside the repertoire data. Genome-wide SNP genotypes for about three fifths of the 666 donors were used in a later genetic analysis, which treated that subset as a discovery cohort. Every discovery cohort repertoire had been produced on one sequencing platform. HLA typing covered class I and class II loci at four-digit resolution. The number of typed donors differed by locus: about 620-630 for A, B, C, DRB1 and DQB1; 500 to 550 for DQA1; 606 for DPA1; and some 470 for DPB1. Because of strong linkage in the cohort, roughly five DR-DQ haplotypes were treated as single units for association and clustering. On average, roughly 240,000 unique TCR beta nucleotide sequences were sequenced per donor among some 430 genotyped donors of the cohort, with 15% to 20% of those sequences being non-productive.

Study-level results and caveats: Over 15 rarely observed V segments, including chromosome 9 orphons, were excluded from the earlier analysis of about 610 of the donors because counts were too low. The cohort was sequenced for TCR beta chains only, and without alpha or paired-chain data the features that could be detected were limited. A later analysis found that HLA-associated TCR beta chains were more clonally expanded and had lower generation probabilities than equally common non-associated chains. At a false discovery rate of 0.05, a later analysis linked under 20,000 TCR beta sequences to specific HLA alleles. CMV serostatus was the only immune exposure information available for the cohort. When HLA alleles, especially DR and DQ, strongly co-occurred, TCR associations were difficult to assign to individual alleles. A cluster of highly shared sequence variants was judged likely to represent a technical artifact of the sequencing pipeline. Some IMGT-functional V segments, including TRBV6-2 and TRBV6-3, could not be told apart with the 87-base-pair reads, so those segments were excluded. The study listed 164 TCR beta chains as associated with cytomegalovirus. The classifier was reported to diagnose cytomegalovirus status with high specificity and sensitivity in both the original and validation cohorts. A later analysis found that most CMV-associated TCR beta chains appeared HLA-restricted, with HLA associations seemingly driven largely by CMV exposure. In an earlier analysis of approximately 590 of the donors, most TCR beta V segments were observed in productive rearrangements about 90% or about 30% of the time, broadly matching IMGT annotations. A few of the identified cytomegalovirus-associated TCR beta chains were confirmed in vitro to be specific for cytomegalovirus antigens. According to a later genetic analysis, donors in an Asian-associated ancestry cluster had fewer N-insertions in productive TCRs than the roughly 670-donor mean. Linkage disequilibrium might explain the correlated functional status among segregating V segments, but an unknown experimental factor could not be excluded. A later analysis reported that several top co-occurrence clusters appeared linked to parvovirus B19, influenza, CMV and Epstein-Barr virus. Roughly uniform sequencing depth across donors was assumed in presence/absence analyses, although this assumption may not hold. A further reported finding was that TCR beta sequences accurately predicted the HLA-A and HLA-B alleles for most subjects in the first cohort. Across donors, most TCR sequences were observed very rarely, whereas some public TCRs were present in many individuals. V-gene and J-gene trimming of TCR beta chains was associated with a missense DCLRE1C variant in a later genetic analysis, and the association was replicated in an independent cohort. Because HLA typing was missing for some donors at each locus, association tests included only the typed subset. A later analysis found that TCR association rates varied across HLA loci, with DRB1 alleles showing the most associated TCRs and HLA-C alleles the fewest. The authors suggested that the approach could potentially be generalized to other disease states and immunological phenotypes.

The CDR3 covers 15 residues, taking in both the cysteine and the phenylalanine. Just CDR3 DNA is preserved here, 45 bases in frame from base 1. From the germline V gene (reference sequence), CDR1 is GTSNPN and CDR2 is SVGIG. For this chain, trimming is 3 bases at the V end and 7 bases at the J end, and the number of junction bases without a gene match is 8. Sequences were obtained from PBMCs. The chain employs TRBV30 and TRBJ2-3, with 12 middle bases fitting TRBD1. The TCR sequence derives from a man between 35 and 55 years old in good health and CMV-seronegative. The nucleotide sequence reads as follows: TGTGCCTGGAGCCAACCGGGACAGGGGGCAAATACGCAGTATTTT. This translates into CAWSQPGQGANTQYF. Beyond the CDR3, the reference TRBV30 and TRBJ2-3 genes provide the residues; the full variable domain reads: SQTIHQWPATLVQPVGSPLSLECTVEGTSNPNLYWYRQAAGRGLQLLFYSVGIGQISSEVPQNLSASRPQDRQFILSSKKLLLSDSGFYLCAWSQPGQGANTQYFGPGTRLTVL.